Sequencing of this TCR beta chain was carried out in a study of T cell changes during pregnancy in multiple sclerosis. CDR3 length: 12 residues. Germline-derived CDR1 and CDR2 are LGHNT and FRNRAP. Trimming shortened V by 2 bases and J by 6 bases, and 4 bases separated the two germline ends. This table comes from immunoSEQ multiplex PCR, and its TCRdb copy is limited to in-frame clones, with some not included. The sample shows 43,000 or so clones, approximately 90% of them seen only once. The source material was PBMCs (not recorded whether the cells were cultured). The chain has TRBV12-5 and TRBJ2-2; the D is unclear. The receptor was isolated from a female donor with multiple sclerosis, enrolled in a pregnancy study. The CDR3, as DNA: TGTGCTAGTGGTTTGTTCCCCGGGGAGCTGTTTTTT. Encoded protein: CASGLFPGELFF.